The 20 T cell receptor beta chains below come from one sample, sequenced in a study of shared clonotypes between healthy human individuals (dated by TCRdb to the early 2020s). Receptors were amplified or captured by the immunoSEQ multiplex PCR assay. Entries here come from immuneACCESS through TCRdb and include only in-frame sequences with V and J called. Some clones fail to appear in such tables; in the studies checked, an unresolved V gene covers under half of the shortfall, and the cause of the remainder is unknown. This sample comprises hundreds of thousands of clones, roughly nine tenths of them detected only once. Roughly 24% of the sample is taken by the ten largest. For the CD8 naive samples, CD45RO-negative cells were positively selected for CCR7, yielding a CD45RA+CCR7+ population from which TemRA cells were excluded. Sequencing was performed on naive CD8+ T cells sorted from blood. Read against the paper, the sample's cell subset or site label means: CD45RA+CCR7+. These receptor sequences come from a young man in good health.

The CDR3 sequence is CASSEVGSEAFF. In DNA form, the CDR3 reads TGTGCCAGCAGTGAAGTGGGCAGTGAAGCTTTCTTT. The chain links TRBV2 to TRBJ1-1; D gene uncertain. This CDR3 spans 12 amino acids. Trimming pared 1 base from V and 7 bases from J, leaving 7 bases between. Germline V CDR1 and CDR2: SNHLY, FYNNEI. The full variable domain, rest sourced from reference TRBV2 and TRBJ1-1, is EPEVTQTPSHQVTQMGQEVILRCVPISNHLYFYWYRQILGQKVEFLVSFYNNEISEKSEIFDDQFSVERPDGSNFTLKIRSTKLEDSAMYFCASSEVGSEAFFGQGTRLTVV.

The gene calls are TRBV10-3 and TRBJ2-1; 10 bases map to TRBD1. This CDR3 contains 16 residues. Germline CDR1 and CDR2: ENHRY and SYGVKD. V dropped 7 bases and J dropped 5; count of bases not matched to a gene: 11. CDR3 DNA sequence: TGTGCCATCAAGTCAGAGGGACAGGGGTTGAACAATGAGCAGTTCTTC. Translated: CAIKSEGQGLNNEQFF.

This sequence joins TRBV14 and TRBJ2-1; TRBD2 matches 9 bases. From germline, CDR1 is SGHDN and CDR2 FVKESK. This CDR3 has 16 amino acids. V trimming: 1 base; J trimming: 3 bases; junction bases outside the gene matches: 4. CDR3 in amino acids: CASSQVPSGNYNEQFF. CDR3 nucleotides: TGTGCCAGCAGCCAAGTCCCTAGCGGGAACTACAATGAGCAGTTCTTC. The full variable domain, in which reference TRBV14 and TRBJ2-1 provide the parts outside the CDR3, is EAGVTQFPSHSVIEKGQTVTLRCDPISGHDNLYWYRRVMGKEIKFLLHFVKESKQDESGMPNNRFLAERTGGTYSTLKVQPAELEDSGVYFCASSQVPSGNYNEQFFGPGTRLTVL.

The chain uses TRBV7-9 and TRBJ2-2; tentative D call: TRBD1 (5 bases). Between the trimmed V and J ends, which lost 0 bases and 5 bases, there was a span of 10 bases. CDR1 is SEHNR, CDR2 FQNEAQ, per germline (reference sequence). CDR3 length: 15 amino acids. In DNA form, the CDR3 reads TGTGCCAGCAGCTTAGCTTACCCAGGGACCGGGGAGCTGTTTTTT. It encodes CASSLAYPGTGELFF.

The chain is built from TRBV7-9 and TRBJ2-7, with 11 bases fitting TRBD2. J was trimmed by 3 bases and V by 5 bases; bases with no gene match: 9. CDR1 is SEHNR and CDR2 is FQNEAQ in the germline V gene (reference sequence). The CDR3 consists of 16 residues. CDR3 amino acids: CASSGPLAGAGYEQYF. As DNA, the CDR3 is TGTGCCAGCAGCGGACCACTAGCGGGAGCGGGCTACGAGCAGTACTTC.

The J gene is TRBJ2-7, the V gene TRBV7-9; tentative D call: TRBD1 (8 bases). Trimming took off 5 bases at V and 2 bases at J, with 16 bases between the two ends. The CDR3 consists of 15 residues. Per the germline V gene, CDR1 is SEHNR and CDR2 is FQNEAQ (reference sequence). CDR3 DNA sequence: TGTGCCAGCAGCCCGAGCACAGGGGGGGCCTACGAGCAGTACTTC. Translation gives CASSPSTGGAYEQYF.

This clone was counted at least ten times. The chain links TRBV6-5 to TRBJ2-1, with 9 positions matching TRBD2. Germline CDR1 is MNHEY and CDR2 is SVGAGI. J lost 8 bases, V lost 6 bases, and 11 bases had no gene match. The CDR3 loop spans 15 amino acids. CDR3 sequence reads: CASSPGTSRNDEQFF. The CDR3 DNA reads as TGTGCCAGCAGCCCCGGGACTAGCAGGAATGATGAGCAGTTCTTC.

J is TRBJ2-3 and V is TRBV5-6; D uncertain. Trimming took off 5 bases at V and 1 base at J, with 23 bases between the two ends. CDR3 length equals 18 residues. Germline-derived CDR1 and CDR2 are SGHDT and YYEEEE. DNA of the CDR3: TGTGCCAGCAGTTTCCCCGCATCAGACTTGTTAGGCACAGATACGCAGTATTTT. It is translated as CASSFPASDLLGTDTQYF.

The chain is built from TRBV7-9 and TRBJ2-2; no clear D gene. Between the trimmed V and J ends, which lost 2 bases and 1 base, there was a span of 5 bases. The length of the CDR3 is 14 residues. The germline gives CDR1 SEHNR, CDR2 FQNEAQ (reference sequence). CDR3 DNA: TGTGCCAGCAGCTTATTACAGAACACCGGGGAGCTGTTTTTT. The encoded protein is CASSLLQNTGELFF.

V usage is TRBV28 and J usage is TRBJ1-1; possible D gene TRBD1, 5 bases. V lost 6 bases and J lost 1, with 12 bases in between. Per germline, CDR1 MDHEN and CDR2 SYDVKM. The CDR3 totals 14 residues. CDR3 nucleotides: TGTGCCAGCAGCCGTGACGGGGGGAACACTGAAGCTTTCTTT. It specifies CASSRDGGNTEAFF.

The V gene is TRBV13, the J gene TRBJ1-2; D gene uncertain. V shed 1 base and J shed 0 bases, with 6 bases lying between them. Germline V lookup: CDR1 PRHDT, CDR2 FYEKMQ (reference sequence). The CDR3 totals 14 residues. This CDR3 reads CASSLARANYGYTF. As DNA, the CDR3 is TGTGCCAGCAGCTTAGCGCGGGCTAACTATGGCTACACCTTC.

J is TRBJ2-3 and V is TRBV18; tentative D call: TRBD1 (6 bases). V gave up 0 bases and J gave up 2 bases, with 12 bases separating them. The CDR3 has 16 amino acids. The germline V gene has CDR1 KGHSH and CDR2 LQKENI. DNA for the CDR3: TGTGCCAGCTCACCACCGGACAGCAGGTTCACAGATACGCAGTATTTT. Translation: CASSPPDSRFTDTQYF.

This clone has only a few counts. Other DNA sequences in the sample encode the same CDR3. CDR3 in DNA: TGTGCCAGTAGTATCGGACTAGCGGGGAGCTCCTACAATGAGCAGTTCTTC. Its translation: CASSIGLAGSSYNEQFF. This chain links TRBV19 with TRBJ2-1; 12 bases match TRBD2. Looked up from germline, CDR1 is LNHDA and CDR2 is SQIVND (reference sequence). This CDR3 has 17 residues. Trimming cost V 3 bases and J 0 bases; bases outside gene matches: 3.

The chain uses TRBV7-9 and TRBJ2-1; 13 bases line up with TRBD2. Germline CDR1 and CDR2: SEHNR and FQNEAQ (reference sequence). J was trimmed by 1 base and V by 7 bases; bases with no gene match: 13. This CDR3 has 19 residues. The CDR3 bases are TGTGCCAGCACAGGATGGACTAGCGGGAGATCAAGATCCTACAATGAGCAGTTCTTC. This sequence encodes CASTGWTSGRSRSYNEQFF.

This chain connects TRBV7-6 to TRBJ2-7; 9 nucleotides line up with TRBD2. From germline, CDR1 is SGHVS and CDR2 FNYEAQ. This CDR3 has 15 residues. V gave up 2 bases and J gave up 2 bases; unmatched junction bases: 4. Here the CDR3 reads CASSLSASGTYEQYF. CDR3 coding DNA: TGTGCCAGCAGCTTATCGGCTAGCGGGACCTACGAGCAGTACTTC. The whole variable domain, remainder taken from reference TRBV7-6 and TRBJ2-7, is GAGVSQSPRYKVTKRGQDVALRCDPISGHVSLYWYRQALGQGPEFLTYFNYEAQQDKSGLPNDRFSAERPEGSISTLTIQRTEQRDSAMYRCASSLSASGTYEQYFGPGTRLTVT.

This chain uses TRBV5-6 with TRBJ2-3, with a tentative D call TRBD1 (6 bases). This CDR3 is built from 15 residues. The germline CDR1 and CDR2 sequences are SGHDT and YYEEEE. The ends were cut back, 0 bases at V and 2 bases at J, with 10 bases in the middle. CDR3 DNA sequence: TGTGCCAGCAGCTTGGGGGGGCGACACACAGATACGCAGTATTTT. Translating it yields CASSLGGRHTDTQYF.

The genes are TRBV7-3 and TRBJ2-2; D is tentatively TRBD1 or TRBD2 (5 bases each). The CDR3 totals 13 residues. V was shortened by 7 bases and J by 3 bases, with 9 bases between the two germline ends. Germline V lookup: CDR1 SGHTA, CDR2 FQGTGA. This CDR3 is CASTGADTGELFF. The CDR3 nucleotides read TGTGCCAGCACCGGGGCGGACACCGGGGAGCTGTTTTTT.

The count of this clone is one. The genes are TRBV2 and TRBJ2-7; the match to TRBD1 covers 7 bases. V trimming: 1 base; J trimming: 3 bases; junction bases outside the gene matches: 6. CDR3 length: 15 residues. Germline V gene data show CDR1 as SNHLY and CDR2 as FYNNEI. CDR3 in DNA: TGTGCCAGCAGTGAAGGGGACAGAAGCCTCTACGAGCAGTACTTC. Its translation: CASSEGDRSLYEQYF.

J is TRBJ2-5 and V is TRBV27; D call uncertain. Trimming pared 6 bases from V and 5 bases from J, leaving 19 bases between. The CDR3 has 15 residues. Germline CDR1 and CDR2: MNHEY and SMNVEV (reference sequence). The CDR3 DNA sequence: TGTGCCAGCAGCCCCCTGCCACCGAAGCTGGAGACCCAGTACTTC. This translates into CASSPLPPKLETQYF.

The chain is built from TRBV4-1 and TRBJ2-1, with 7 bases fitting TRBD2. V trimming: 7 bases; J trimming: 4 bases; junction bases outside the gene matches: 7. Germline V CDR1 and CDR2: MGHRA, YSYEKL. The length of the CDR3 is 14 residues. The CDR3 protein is CASTPSGLYNEQFF. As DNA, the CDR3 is TGCGCCAGCACCCCTAGCGGCCTATACAATGAGCAGTTCTTC.